These 25 T cell receptor beta chains originate from one sample sequenced in a study of PD-1 blockade in classical Hodgkin lymphoma. Profiling relied on immunoSEQ multiplex PCR, and the TCRdb table lists in-frame clones only, not all of them. Among 20,000 to 25,000 clones, over 65% were seen once, and the ten largest hold about 19%. Time point here: cycle 4 day 1 (C4D1), after 5 to 7 weeks of nivolumab. Every single patient, without exception, relapsed after autologous stem cell transplantation, and brentuximab vedotin exposure varied. Material: peripheral blood mononuclear cells (PBMCs), obtained before the fourth cycle of nivolumab. Receptor source: a human donor with classical Hodgkin lymphoma.

This rearrangement joins TRBV4-1 to TRBJ2-3; 9 positions agree with TRBD2. This CDR3 region has 18 residues. The germline CDR1 and CDR2 sequences are MGHRA and YSYEKL. Trimming cost V 0 bases and J 2 bases; bases outside gene matches: 9. CDR3 amino acids: CASSQDSFGLASTDTQYF. The CDR3 bases are TGCGCCAGCAGCCAAGATAGTTTCGGACTAGCGTCCACAGATACGCAGTATTTT.

CDR3 nucleotide sequence: TGTGCCAGCAGCTTAGGGGGTAGTAGCAATCAGCCCCAGCATTTT. This sequence encodes CASSLGGSSNQPQHF. This sequence joins TRBV7-2 and TRBJ1-5; D remains unclear. V dropped 1 base and J dropped 0 bases, with 7 bases sitting between them. Germline CDR1 SGHTA, CDR2 FQGNSA. The CDR3 loop spans 15 amino acids.

J is TRBJ2-1 and V is TRBV15; 16 bases are a match to TRBD2. Germline values: CDR1 LNHNV, CDR2 YYDKDF (reference sequence). The CDR3 contains 20 residues. With V trimmed by 0 bases and J by 6 bases, 11 bases remained unmatched. CDR3 in DNA: TGTGCCACCAGCAGAGAAATGGGACTAGCGGGAGGGCCTCGGTCCAATGAGCAGTTCTTC. It translates to CATSREMGLAGGPRSNEQFF.

The V call is TRBV29-1, the J call TRBJ2-7; 7 nucleotides align to TRBD2. Germline assignment: CDR1 SQVTM and CDR2 ANQGSEA. Trimming cost V 0 bases and J 3 bases; bases outside gene matches: 8. The CDR3 contains 15 residues. CDR3 amino acids: CSVEEGRGDDYEQYF. DNA for the CDR3: TGCAGCGTTGAAGAAGGGAGGGGCGACGACTACGAGCAGTACTTC.

V gene TRBV6-4 combines with J gene TRBJ2-6; no reliable D call. Germline CDR1 is MRHNA and CDR2 is SNTAGT. This CDR3 spans 18 amino acids. The V gene lost 4 bases and the J gene lost 5 bases, with 21 bases spanning the gap. CDR3 region: CASSGLSSRQSRANVLTF. CDR3 coding DNA: TGTGCCAGCAGTGGTTTGAGCTCACGACAAAGTCGGGCCAACGTCCTGACTTTC.

The chain uses TRBV5-1 and TRBJ2-7, with D possibly being TRBD1 or TRBD2 (5 bases each). Trimming removed 5 bases from V and 6 bases from J, with 15 bases in between. CDR1 and CDR2 (germline): SGHRS, YFSETQ. The CDR3 is 13 residues long. CDR3 sequence reads: CASRPGTSGEQYF. CDR3 nucleotide sequence: TGCGCCAGCAGGCCCGGGACGTCGGGCGAGCAGTACTTC.

The chain is built from TRBV27 and TRBJ1-5; 8 nucleotides agree with TRBD1. The CDR3 is 14 amino acids. Germline lookup yields CDR1 MNHEY and CDR2 SMNVEV (reference sequence). V trimming: 2 bases; J trimming: 3 bases; junction bases outside the gene matches: 0. CDR3 in amino acids: CASSLQGANQPQHF. The CDR3 DNA reads TGTGCCAGCAGTTTACAGGGGGCCAATCAGCCCCAGCATTTT.

The chain has TRBV2 and TRBJ1-2, with TRBD1 identical over 7 bases. There are 14 residues in the CDR3. Germline V CDR1 and CDR2: SNHLY, FYNNEI. The junction had 6 bases not matched to a gene; V was cut back by 7 bases and J by 1 base. The CDR3 DNA reads TGTGCCAGCACCCGACAGGGCAATAACTATGGCTACACCTTC. Its translation: CASTRQGNNYGYTF.

There are a few counts of this clone. The CDR3, as DNA: TGTGCCAGCTGGGAGCAGGGAGGCCCCACCTACGAGCAGTACTTC. Protein: CASWEQGGPTYEQYF. This chain uses TRBV6-1 with TRBJ2-7, with a tentative D call TRBD2 (6 bases). The CDR3 is 15 residues long. V was trimmed by 8 bases and J by 2 bases, leaving 19 bases between them. Germline V CDR1 and CDR2: MNHNS, SASEGT.

The V call is TRBV7-9, the J call TRBJ2-7; D ambiguous. Germline CDR1 and CDR2: SEHNR and FQNEAQ (reference sequence). The ends were cut back, 1 base at V and 6 bases at J, with 7 bases in the middle. The CDR3 contains 12 residues. CDR3 coding DNA: TGTGCCAGCAGCTTAGTAGGGTTCGAGCAGTACTTC. It codes for CASSLVGFEQYF.

The V gene is TRBV5-4, the J gene TRBJ2-2, with D unclear. Trimming left V 0 bases short and J 4 bases short, with 13 bases between. This CDR3 has 16 amino acids. The V gene's germline CDR1 is SGHNT and CDR2 YYREEE (reference sequence). CDR3 DNA: TGTGCCAGCAGCTTGGGAATGGGGTCCACCACCGGGGAGCTGTTTTTT. Protein sequence: CASSLGMGSTTGELFF.

The chain is built from TRBV11-1 and TRBJ2-1; possibly TRBD2 for D (6 bases). V was trimmed by 3 bases and J by 2 bases, leaving 11 bases between them. Germline CDR1 reads SGHAT; CDR2 reads FQDESV (reference sequence). This CDR3 is built from 15 residues. The CDR3 region has the DNA TGTGCCAGCAGCTTGAGTAGCGGTACCTACAATGAGCAGTTCTTC. It translates to CASSLSSGTYNEQFF. The variable domain in full, with the rest retrieved from reference TRBV11-1 and TRBJ2-1, is EAEVAQSPRYKITEKSQAVAFWCDPISGHATLYWYRQILGQGPELLVQFQDESVVDDSQLPKDRFSAERLKGVDSTLKIQPAELGDSAMYLCASSLSSGTYNEQFFGPGTRLTVL.

The chain couples TRBV6-5 to TRBJ1-6; the D gene is possibly TRBD1 (5 bases). V shed 5 bases and J shed 10 bases, with 18 bases lying between them. This CDR3 has 15 residues. Germline CDR1 reads MNHEY; CDR2 reads SVGAGI. The CDR3 nucleotides read TGTGCCAGCAGTCGGACACTGGATGTAGGATCACCCCTCCACTTT. Encoded protein: CASSRTLDVGSPLHF.

As concerns this clone: A junction boundary mismatches the germline segment, possibly from a read error. The rearrangement joins TRBV28 to TRBJ1-3; D might be TRBD1 (5 bases). The germline V gene encodes CDR1 MDHEN and CDR2 SYDVKM. The CDR3 sequence is 15 residues long. CDR3 residues: CASSLAGGPGNTTYF. CDR3 nucleotide sequence: TGTGCCAGCAGTTTGGCCGGGGGACCCGGAAACACCACATATTTT. The entire variable domain, with the rest obtained from reference TRBV28 and TRBJ1-3, is as follows: DVKVTQSSRYLVKRTGEKVFLECVQDMDHENMFWYRQDPGLGLRLIYFSYDVKMKEKGDIPEGYSVSREKKERFSLILESASTNQTSMYLCASSLAGGPGNTTYFGEGSWLTVV.

This chain links TRBV5-1 with TRBJ2-7; D is possibly TRBD2 (6 bases). V was pared by 3 bases and J by 0 bases, with 10 bases between. Germline lookup yields CDR1 SGHRS and CDR2 YFSETQ. The CDR3 extends over 14 amino acids. For the CDR3, the DNA is TGCGCCAGCAGCTGGGGACTGAACTCCTACGAGCAGTACTTC. Translated, it gives CASSWGLNSYEQYF.

V is TRBV4-2 and J is TRBJ2-3; 9 bases are shared with TRBD2. The V gene's germline CDR1 is LGHNA and CDR2 YNFKEQ. Trimming cost V 4 bases and J 7 bases; bases outside gene matches: 12. The CDR3 has 16 residues. CDR3 region: CASSPQGLARDNTQYF. CDR3 coding DNA: TGTGCCAGCAGCCCGCAGGGACTAGCCAGGGACAATACGCAGTATTTT.

The chain joins TRBV28 to TRBJ2-1; maybe TRBD1 (6 bases). V gave up 6 bases and J gave up 2 bases, with 20 bases separating them. CDR3 length: 17 residues. CDR1 MDHEN and CDR2 SYDVKM come from the germline V gene. The CDR3 sequence is CASSTQAGTSPYNEQFF. The CDR3 DNA sequence: TGTGCCAGCAGCACCCAGGCCGGGACATCCCCCTACAATGAGCAGTTCTTC.

CDR3 residues: CASSKEGLGNSPGTEAFF. CDR3 DNA sequence: TGTGCCAGCAGCAAAGAAGGTCTGGGGAACAGCCCGGGCACTGAAGCTTTCTTT. The V and J genes are TRBV21-1 and TRBJ1-1. TRBV21-1 is described as a pseudogene. The length of the CDR3 is 18 residues.

In its sample, this clone was seen a few times. V and J are TRBV7-9 and TRBJ1-1, with 8 bases lining up with TRBD1. Germline V gene lookup returns CDR1 SEHNR and CDR2 FQNEAQ (reference sequence). The ends lost 2 bases at V and 4 bases at J; junction bases unmatched: 9. The CDR3 totals 16 residues. CDR3 sequence: CASSLIRDRLVTEAFF. The CDR3 nucleotides are TGTGCCAGCAGCTTAATTCGGGACAGGTTGGTCACTGAAGCTTTCTTT.

The rearrangement joins TRBV28 to TRBJ1-3, with unresolved D. CDR1 is MDHEN and CDR2 is SYDVKM in the germline V gene. This CDR3 has 14 residues. V was shortened by 5 bases and J by 2 bases, with 10 bases between the two germline ends. CDR3 region: CASSLPGTGNTIYF. CDR3 coding DNA: TGTGCCAGCAGTCTGCCCGGGACTGGAAACACCATATATTTT.

CDR3 sequence: CASGLVPTYEQYF. As DNA, the CDR3 is TGTGCTAGTGGTTTGGTACCAACCTACGAGCAGTACTTC. The chain is built from TRBV12-5 and TRBJ2-7; D is ambiguous. Germline V lookup: CDR1 LGHNT, CDR2 FRNRAP. The V end was cut by 0 bases, the J end by 2 bases, with 5 bases between. This CDR3 is 13 amino acids long. Variable domain in full (rest from reference TRBV12-5 and TRBJ2-7): DARVTQTPRHKVTEMGQEVTMRCQPILGHNTVFWYRQTMMQGLELLAYFRNRAPLDDSGMPKDRFSAEMPDATLATLKIQPSEPRDSAVYFCASGLVPTYEQYFGPGTRLTVT.

This chain connects TRBV5-1 to TRBJ1-3; a possible D gene is TRBD1 (5 bases). This CDR3 is 14 amino acids long. Germline V gene data show CDR1 as SGHRS and CDR2 as YFSETQ. V was clipped by 0 bases and J by 1 base, with 5 bases between them. In nucleotides, the CDR3 is TGCGCCAGCAGCTTGGAGGGGTCTGGAAACACCATATATTTT. Translation gives CASSLEGSGNTIYF. Supplemented by reference TRBV5-1 and TRBJ1-3, the full variable domain reads KAGVTQTPRYLIKTRGQQVTLSCSPISGHRSVSWYQQTPGQGLQFLFEYFSETQRNKGNFPGRFSGRQFSNSRSEMNVSTLELGDSALYLCASSLEGSGNTIYFGEGSWLTVV.

The chain joins TRBV29-1 to TRBJ2-7, with D hard to call. This CDR3 is built from 11 residues. Germline CDR1 reads SQVTM; CDR2 reads ANQGSEA. V dropped 5 bases and J dropped 3 bases, with 8 bases sitting between them. CDR3 amino acids: CSVLGDYEQYF. CDR3 DNA sequence: TGCAGCGTTCTTGGGGACTACGAGCAGTACTTC.

This chain's CDR3 is CAISGRDEQYF. CDR3 DNA: TGTGCCATCAGTGGTCGGGACGAGCAGTACTTC. The chain uses TRBV10-3 and TRBJ2-7, with no clear D. This CDR3 has 11 amino acids. Per germline, CDR1 ENHRY and CDR2 SYGVKD. The V end was cut by 4 bases, the J end by 5 bases, with 6 bases between.

This sequence joins TRBV6-1 and TRBJ1-5, with a tentative D call TRBD1 (5 bases). Between the trimmed V and J ends, which lost 2 bases and 0 bases, there was a span of 17 bases. The CDR3 sequence is 18 residues long. The germline V gene encodes CDR1 MNHNS and CDR2 SASEGT. CDR3 sequence reads: CASSELGRGSYSNQPQHF. CDR3 bases: TGTGCCAGCAGTGAATTAGGGAGGGGTTCATATAGCAATCAGCCCCAGCATTTT.